This T cell receptor (beta chain) was retrieved from a study of blood T cells in healthy people across ages (dated by TCRdb to 2015 to 2017). About the full investigation: In model experiments, template switching captured about one uniquely barcoded TCR beta cDNA molecule for every two T cells. Using deep sequencing normalized with unique cDNA molecular identifiers, the study measured how TCR beta repertoire diversity changes with age. The donors were divided into four age groups: young (average around 17 years), middle-aged (approximately 41), aged (approximately 62) and long-lived (roughly 82). The study analyzed two additional independent replicas of 1 million unique cDNA reads from the same blood draw for two donors, one aged 18 to 30 and one aged 80 or older.

Sequences SGHTA (CDR1) and FQGNSA (CDR2) are obtained from the germline V gene. V and J lose 5 bases and 4 bases, and a span of 12 bases separates them. From the cysteine up to the phenylalanine, the CDR3 has a length of 15 residues. The DNA shown is the 45-base CDR3, in frame from base 1. The donors were under 40 Caucasian individuals from Russia, aged roughly 6 to 90 years, who were systemically healthy. Ten milliliters of peripheral blood were drawn from each donor into EDTA-treated Vacutainer tubes. Ficoll-Paque density-gradient centrifugation was used to isolate PBMCs, with at least 7 million per sample. Total RNA was extracted from PBMCs with Trizol reagent, with at least 5 micrograms obtained per sample. For every donor, an aliquot of PBMCs went through flow cytometry to measure the percentages of naive CD45RAhigh/CD27high T cells. This clonotype was recorded a few times. The antigen it recognizes is unknown. The record has no base qualities; no much larger clone is one base away.

Findings and caveats that apply to the study as a whole: There was a strong correlation between observed TCR beta diversity and the percentage of naive T cells measured by flow cytometry. The CMV infection status of donors was not known, potentially confounding age-related changes in expanded clonotypes. Estimates of total diversity based on one million sequenced T cells were considered lower bounds and underestimates. Compared with the aged group, the long-lived group had more naive CD4+ T cells, fewer expanded clones and increased TCR diversity, a pattern suggesting age selection. Since profiling was done on bulk unsorted PBMCs, naive and antigen-experienced compartments could not be conclusively compared. As age increased, observed TCR beta diversity per million T cells dropped in a roughly linear way, and a significant reduction was already evident by age about 40.

Library method: 5' RACE. The sample was run on an Illumina HiSeq 2500. A second PCR of about 6 to 12 cycles was run with a J-beta primer mix and a sample-barcoded 5' primer. A unique molecular identifier was introduced onto each TCR beta cDNA molecule by a template-switch 5' adaptor carrying 12 random nucleotides. Each sample yielded at least 2.5 million CDR3-containing paired-end reads. First-strand cDNA synthesis was performed from all RNA using the Mint cDNA synthesis kit, with priming by a TRBC-specific oligonucleotide. After uracil-DNA glycosylase treatment, a first 18-cycle PCR used universal primers M1SS and BC2_uni_R on all cDNA. The original methods were these. For normalization, 1 million high-quality reads were randomly selected from each sample, with every read carrying a distinct molecular identifier. Reads sharing molecular identifiers were discarded rather than binned into consensus sequences. MiTCR, with a Q25 quality threshold and the strictest error-elimination algorithm, was used for CDR3 identification, clonotype clustering and error correction. A nonparametric unseen species model with Euler transformation was used to estimate lower-bound total TCR beta diversity. TCRdb cleaned the public reads at Q25 with fastp, built clones with MiXCR and kept in-frame beta chains. Each entry merges the rows of one CDR3 protein and shows their most common DNA and genes. V and J calls and clone size were set by TCRdb, not the authors. This sample lists 500,000 to 550,000 distinct CDR3 sequences; 24% were detected once. The top ten clonotypes cover roughly 9% of the sample.

The data were also submitted as part of a second study, on T cells of mothers and their children. The second publication reports: The donors were nine systemically healthy Caucasian individuals, made up of three mothers and their six children. cDNA synthesis consumed the entire amount of extracted RNA, loaded at approximately 1.6 ug RNA in each 15 ul reaction. Sample barcodes and 2-4 random nucleotides were added via the M1S primer in the second PCR. Each mother yielded over 8.5 million TCR beta CDR3 reads and each child 2.5 million to 3 million reads. Thymic selection shapes the output of TCR recombination in a similar way in related and unrelated pairs, and inherited differences have a minor effect. Normalized repertoire overlap was always found to be slightly, but never significantly, higher in related mother-child pairs than in unrelated mother-child pairs. No persistent microchimeric T cell clones were found, with a detection sensitivity of 85 to 100 clones per million clonotypes. The study used deep NGS to compare TCR beta repertoires of mothers and children, seeking features distinguishing related mother-child pairs from unrelated individuals. The mean age was around 42 +/- 4 years for the mothers and roughly 11 +/- 4 years for the children. Libraries were sequenced on Illumina HiSeq 2000 with 100+100 nt paired-end reads after adapter ligation with NEBNext reagents. To prevent cross-contamination, the mother and child libraries were prepared one month apart and sequenced in separate runs. For each donor, between 500,000 and 2,000,000 distinct TCR beta clonotypes were identified. Naive TCR beta clonotypes were estimated from low-frequency clonotypes matched to each donor's FACS-determined naive share, without sorting.

Recombination linked TRBV7-2 to TRBJ1-6; the D gene is perhaps TRBD1, on 5 matching bases. The receptor was derived from a boy between 10 and 17 years old in good health. The sample comprised blood. The CDR3 region: CASSPAGRYNSPLHF. The DNA reads as follows: TGTGCCAGCAGCCCCGCGGGACGGTATAATTCACCCCTCCACTTT.